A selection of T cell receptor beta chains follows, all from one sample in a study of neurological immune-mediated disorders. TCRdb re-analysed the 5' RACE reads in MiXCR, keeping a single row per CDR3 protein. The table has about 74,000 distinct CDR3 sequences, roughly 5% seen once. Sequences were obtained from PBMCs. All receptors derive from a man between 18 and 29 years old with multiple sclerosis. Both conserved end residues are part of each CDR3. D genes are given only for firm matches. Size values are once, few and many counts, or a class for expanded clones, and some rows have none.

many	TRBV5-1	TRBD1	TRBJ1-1	TGCGCCAGCAGCCCAACAGTCTGGACAGGAATGAACACTGAAGCTTTCTTT	CASSPTVWTGMNTEAFF
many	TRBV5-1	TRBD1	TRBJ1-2	TGCGCCAGCAGAATAACTACAGGGGGCTATGGCTACACCTTC	CASRITTGGYGYTF
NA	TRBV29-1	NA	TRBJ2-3	TGCAGCGTTGACGGAGGAGGGGGCACAGATACGCAGTATTTT	CSVDGGGGTDTQYF
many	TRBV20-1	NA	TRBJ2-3	TGCAGTGCTAGAGATTCCTTTACCGGGTTAGTCTCAGATACGCAGTATTTT	CSARDSFTGLVSDTQYF
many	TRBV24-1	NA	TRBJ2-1	TGTGCCACCAGAGGGGGGGGGAAGGGCGAGCAGTTCTTC	CATRGGGKGEQFF
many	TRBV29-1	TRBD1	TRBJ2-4	TGCAGCGTTCGACAGGGATTCCTAGCCAAAAACATTCAGTACTTC	CSVRQGFLAKNIQYF
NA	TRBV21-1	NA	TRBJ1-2	TGTGCCAGCAGCCCAACGGGACCGGGACACCAAGGTCCTAACTATGGCTACACCTTC	CASSPTGPGHQGPNYGYTF
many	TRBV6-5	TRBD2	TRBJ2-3	TGTGCCAGCAGTTACGGCGGGGGGGCCAAAGATACGCAGTATTTT	CASSYGGGAKDTQYF
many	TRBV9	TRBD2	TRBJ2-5	TGTGCCAGCAGCGTAATGGCTAGCGGTGAAGAGACCCAGTACTTC	CASSVMASGEETQYF
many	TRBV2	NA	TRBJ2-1	TGTGCCATCATCCCACCGGGGACCTACAATGAGCAGTTCTTC	CAIIPPGTYNEQFF
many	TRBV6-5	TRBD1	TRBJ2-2	TGTGCCAGCAGTTATACAGGGGATACCGGGGAGCTGTTTTTT	CASSYTGDTGELFF
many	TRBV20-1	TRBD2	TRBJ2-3	TGCAGTGCGAAGGGACTAGCGGGGGGAGATACGCAGTATTTT	CSAKGLAGGDTQYF
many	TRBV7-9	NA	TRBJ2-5	TGTGCCAGCCAAGACGGAGAAGAGACCCAGTACTTC	CASQDGEETQYF
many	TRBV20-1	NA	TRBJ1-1	TGCAGTGCTCGGAAGATAAACACTGAAGCTTTCTTT	CSARKINTEAFF
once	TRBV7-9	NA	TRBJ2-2	TGTGCCAGCAGCGCCGGACTTAACACCGGGGAGCTGTTTTTT	CASSAGLNTGELFF
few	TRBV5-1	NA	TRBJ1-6	TGCGCCAGCAGCTTGGGAGATAATTCACCCCTCAACTTT	CASSLGDNSPLNF
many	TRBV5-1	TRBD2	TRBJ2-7	TGCGCCAGCAGCTCTAGCGGGAGGTTGTACGAGCAGTACTTC	CASSSSGRLYEQYF
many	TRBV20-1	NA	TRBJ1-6	TGCAGTGCTTGGCGGGGGGAAGGATCACCCCTCCACTTT	CSAWRGEGSPLHF
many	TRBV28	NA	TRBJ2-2	TGTGCCAGCAGTTTAAAATTAGCCGGGGAGCTGTTTTTT	CASSLKLAGELFF
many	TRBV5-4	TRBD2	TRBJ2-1	TGTGCCAGCAGCTTACGGACTAGCGGCAACAATGAGCAGTTCTTC	CASSLRTSGNNEQFF
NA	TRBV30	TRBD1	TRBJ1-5	TGTGCCTGGAGTGTATCTGGGACAGTCAATCAGCCCCAGAATTTT	CAWSVSGTVNQPQNF
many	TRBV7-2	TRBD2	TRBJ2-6	TGTGCCAGCAGCTTATGGGGAGGGGAAGTAACTGGGGCCAACGTCCTGACTTTC	CASSLWGGEVTGANVLTF
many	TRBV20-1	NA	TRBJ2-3	TGCAGTGCTAGAGATGCGGGCGAAGGGGGAGGGACGCAGTATTTT	CSARDAGEGGGTQYF
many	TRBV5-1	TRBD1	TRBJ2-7	TGCGCCAGCAGCTCCGGGACAGGGGGCGCCTACGAGCAGTACTTC	CASSSGTGGAYEQYF
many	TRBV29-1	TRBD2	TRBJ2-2	TGCAGCGGACTTGGGACTAGCGTGAACACCGGGGAGCTGTTTTTT	CSGLGTSVNTGELFF
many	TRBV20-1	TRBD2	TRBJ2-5	TGCAGTGCTAAAGGGACTAACCAAAAGACCCAGTACTTC	CSAKGTNQKTQYF
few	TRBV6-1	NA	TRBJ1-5	TGTGCCAGCCTTATTAACATAGGCAATCAGCCCCAGAATTTT	CASLINIGNQPQNF
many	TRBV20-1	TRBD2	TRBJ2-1	TGCAGTGCTAGAGATCCTGGCGGCGGGAGGTACAATGAGCAGTTCTTC	CSARDPGGGRYNEQFF
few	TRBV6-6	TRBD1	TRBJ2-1	TGTGCCAGCAGGGACACGGGGACAGGGGACGGCAATGAGCAGTTCTTC	CASRDTGTGDGNEQFF
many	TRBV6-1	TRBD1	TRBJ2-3	TGTGCCAGCATCCTAAGGGGGGACAGGGGGTCTGATACGCAGTATTTT	CASILRGDRGSDTQYF
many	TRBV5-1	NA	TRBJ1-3	TGCGCCAGCAGCTTGGAAGGAAACACCATATATTTT	CASSLEGNTIYF
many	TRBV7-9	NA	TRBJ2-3	TGTGCCAGCAGGCGACCTTTTCGGGGGAGAGGGTCAGATACGCAGTATTTT	CASRRPFRGRGSDTQYF
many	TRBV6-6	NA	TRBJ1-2	TGTGCCAGCAGTTACATGGTTGGCTACACCTTC	CASSYMVGYTF
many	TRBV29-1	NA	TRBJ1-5	TGCAGCGTTGGGGAGGGGTTCAGCAATCAGCCCCAGCATTTT	CSVGEGFSNQPQHF
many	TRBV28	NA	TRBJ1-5	TGTGCCAGCAGTCAGGGCCGGGGTTATGGCAATCAGCCCCAGCATTTT	CASSQGRGYGNQPQHF
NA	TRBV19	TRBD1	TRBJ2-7	TGTGCCTCCAGAGAGGGGGACAGGCTCACCGAGCAGTACTTC	CASREGDRLTEQYF
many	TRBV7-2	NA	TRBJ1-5	TGTGCCAGCAGTTCCCGGGCAGGGGCGGGTCAGCCCCAGAATTTT	CASSSRAGAGQPQNF
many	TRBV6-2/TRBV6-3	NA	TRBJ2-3	TGTGCCAGCGGGGGAAGGCTACCAGATACGCAGTATTTT	CASGGRLPDTQYF
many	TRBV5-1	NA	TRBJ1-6	TGCGCCAGCAGCTCCCAGACGGAAAATTCACCCCTCCACTTT	CASSSQTENSPLHF
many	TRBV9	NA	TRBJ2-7	TGTGCCAGCAGCCTGGGATCCCAATTCTCCTACGAGCAGTACTTC	CASSLGSQFSYEQYF
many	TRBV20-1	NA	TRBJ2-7	TGCAGTGGGTATGGCACAGAGTCTCCCCACGAGCAGTACTTC	CSGYGTESPHEQYF
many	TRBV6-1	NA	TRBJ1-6	TGTGCCAGCAGTGATTGGACCAATTCACCCCTCCACTTT	CASSDWTNSPLHF
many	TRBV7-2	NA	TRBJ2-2	TGTGCCAGCAGCTTAGTTCGGCTTAAGAACACCGGGGAGCTGTTTTTT	CASSLVRLKNTGELFF
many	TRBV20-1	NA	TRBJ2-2	TGCAGTGCTATCCAGGGGTCGGGCATGGTCACCGGGGAGCTGTTTTTT	CSAIQGSGMVTGELFF
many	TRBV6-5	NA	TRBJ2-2	TGTGCCAGCTCGAACAGCTTTAACACCGGGGAGCTGTTTTTT	CASSNSFNTGELFF
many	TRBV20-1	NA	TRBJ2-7	TGCAGTGCTAGAGATCCCCGCGGCTTGGGGGAGCAGTACTTC	CSARDPRGLGEQYF
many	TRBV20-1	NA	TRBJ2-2	TGCAGTGCCGGTGGGGGACGTAGCGGGGAGCTGTTTTTT	CSAGGGRSGELFF
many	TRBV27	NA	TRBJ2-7	TGTGCCAGCAGCCGTCGGGCGGCCAGACTCCTCGACTCGTACGAGCAGTACTTC	CASSRRAARLLDSYEQYF
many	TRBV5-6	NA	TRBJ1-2	TGTGCCAGCAGCTTGTCGGGACTCCTCTATGGCTACACCTTC	CASSLSGLLYGYTF
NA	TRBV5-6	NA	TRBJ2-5	TGTGCCAGCAGCGTGGGGACTGGGTTACAAGAGACCCAGTACTTC	CASSVGTGLQETQYF
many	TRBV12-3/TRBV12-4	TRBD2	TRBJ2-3	TGTGCCAGCAGAGGACTAGCATCAGATACGCAGTATTTT	CASRGLASDTQYF
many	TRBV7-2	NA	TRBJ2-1	TGTGCCAGCAGCCCTGTGGGGGGCCATGAGCAGTTCTTC	CASSPVGGHEQFF
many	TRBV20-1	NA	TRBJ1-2	TGCAGTGCTAGGTTGCAGGACTATGGCTACACCTTC	CSARLQDYGYTF
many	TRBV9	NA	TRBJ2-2	TGTGCCAGCAGGCCCCGGGACACATACACCGGGGAGCTGTTTTTT	CASRPRDTYTGELFF